Each of the 11 T cell receptor beta chains below was sequenced from the same sample in a study of blood T cell repertoires in COVID-19. The assay was immunoSEQ multiplex PCR, and TCRdb's table has in-frame clones only and misses some. Here the sample spans 120,000 to 150,000 clones, more than 75% being singletons. The sample taken for sequencing was peripheral blood. These TCRs come from a human donor in a cohort sampled during active COVID-19.

The CDR3 sequence is CASSLRPRGQARGTEAFF. The CDR3, as DNA: TGTGCCAGCAGTTTAAGGCCCCGAGGACAGGCCCGCGGGACTGAAGCTTTCTTT. The V call is TRBV28, the J call TRBJ1-1; TRBD1 agrees at 7 bases. Germline V gene sequence: CDR1 MDHEN, CDR2 SYDVKM. The CDR3 loop spans 18 amino acids. J lost 5 bases, V lost 2 bases, and 17 bases had no gene match.

The chain couples TRBV5-5 to TRBJ2-7; 12 bases fit TRBD1. V trimming: 4 bases; J trimming: 3 bases; junction bases outside the gene matches: 17. This CDR3 has 19 residues. CDR1 SGHKS and CDR2 YYEKEE come from the germline V gene (reference sequence). The CDR3 DNA follows: TGTGCCAGCAGCCCCTATCTGGGGACAGGGGGCCCATACAACTACGAGCAGTACTTC. Its protein product is CASSPYLGTGGPYNYEQYF.

The genes are TRBV2 and TRBJ2-7; tentatively, D is TRBD2 (6 bases). Germline CDR1 reads SNHLY; CDR2 reads FYNNEI. Trimming stripped 6 bases from V and 2 bases from J, with 17 bases between. The CDR3 is 15 amino acids. CDR3 region: CASSAGERAAYEQYF. CDR3 nucleotide sequence: TGTGCCAGCAGCGCCGGGGAGCGGGCGGCCTACGAGCAGTACTTC.

The sample holds a few counts of this clone. The chain recombines TRBV5-4 with TRBJ1-2, with 7 positions matching TRBD1. CDR1 and CDR2 from the germline V gene are SGHNT and YYREEE (reference sequence). V lost 2 bases to trimming and J lost 4 bases; unmatched junction nucleotides: 8. CDR3 length equals 15 residues. CDR3 coding DNA: TGTGCCAGCAGCTTCAACAGGGGCGGTAGCTATGGCTACACCTTC. Protein: CASSFNRGGSYGYTF.

The V gene is TRBV5-1, the J gene TRBJ2-3; 9 bases align to TRBD2. Germline values: CDR1 SGHRS, CDR2 YFSETQ. Trimming took 1 base from V and 6 from J; bases not matched to a gene: 12. This CDR3 is built from 17 residues. DNA of the CDR3: TGCGCCAGCAGCTTGCAGGGGACTAGCCGCAATATGGATACGCAGTATTTT. Translated: CASSLQGTSRNMDTQYF.

This clone was detected once. V usage is TRBV13 and J usage is TRBJ1-3; D unresolved. The CDR3 covers 17 residues. V lost 5 bases, J lost 0 bases, and 17 bases lay in between. The germline CDR1 and CDR2 sequences are PRHDT and FYEKMQ (reference sequence). The CDR3 sequence is CASSRWTTEGSGNTIYF. CDR3 nucleotides: TGTGCCAGCAGCAGATGGACGACCGAGGGCTCTGGAAACACCATATATTTT.

V usage is TRBV23-1 and J usage is TRBJ1-1, with 9 bases that match TRBD1. TRBV23-1 is recorded as an ORF, its role being uncertain. The junction had 6 bases not matched to a gene; V was cut back by 3 bases and J by 1 base. CDR3 length equals 16 residues. CDR3 protein: CASSHKGTGKNTEAFF. CDR3 DNA sequence: TGCGCCAGCAGTCACAAAGGGACAGGGAAGAACACTGAAGCTTTCTTT.

The chain recombines TRBV15 with TRBJ1-3; D might be TRBD1 (6 bases). The CDR3 is made up of 15 amino acids. Germline CDR1 reads LNHNV; CDR2 reads YYDKDF (reference sequence). Trimming took 5 bases from V and 2 from J, leaving 13 bases between them. The CDR3, as DNA: TGTGCCACCAGCTACAACAAGGGGGCTGGAAACACCATATATTTT. Translating it yields CATSYNKGAGNTIYF.

The chain links TRBV27 to TRBJ2-1; D may be TRBD2 (6 bases). The V gene lost 7 bases and the J gene lost 0 bases, with 13 bases spanning the gap. The CDR3 has 15 amino acids. Germline lookup yields CDR1 MNHEY and CDR2 SMNVEV (reference sequence). The DNA of the CDR3 is TGTGCCAGCACCGGGACTTTTAGCTCCTACAATGAGCAGTTCTTC. Amino acids: CASTGTFSSYNEQFF.

This chain uses TRBV3-1 (or the pseudogene TRBV3-2) with TRBJ2-5; tentative D call: TRBD1 (6 bases). V lost 5 bases and J 5 bases, leaving 18 bases between the germline ends. The CDR3 has 15 residues. Germline V lookup: CDR1 LGHDT, CDR2 YNNKEL (reference sequence). CDR3 residues: CASSVGGRKHETQYF. CDR3 sequence (DNA): TGTGCCAGCAGCGTTGGGGGCCGTAAACACGAGACCCAGTACTTC.

The J gene is TRBJ2-2, the V gene TRBV4-1, with 7 bases aligning to TRBD2. J was trimmed by 7 bases and V by 4 bases; bases with no gene match: 6. The CDR3 runs to 14 residues. Germline V gene sequence: CDR1 MGHRA, CDR2 YSYEKL. Here the CDR3 DNA reads TGCGCCAGCAGCCCGATATGGACTAGCGGGGAGCTGTTTTTT. This encodes CASSPIWTSGELFF.